This T cell receptor (beta chain) was retrieved from a study of CD8+ T cells in alopecia areata. About the study: Grafted skin came from C3H/HeJ donors with spontaneous alopecia (roughly 6-13 months old) and was placed on roughly 6-11-week-old female C3H/HeJ mice. Findings and caveats of the study: Normal-skin resident alphabeta T cells also appear among scalp sample sequences. Mouse data revealed clearer TCR sharing than patient data did, a gap possibly tied to HLA. Affected scalp, especially in alopecia totalis/universalis, had a higher clonality than normal scalp did.

Using CD4, CD8alpha, NKG2D, NKG2ACE and other markers, pooled cutaneous lymph node cells were sorted. Sequencing used cDNA as its template, made by extracting RNA and reverse transcribing it. Clones were sequenced by immunoSEQ multiplex PCR, and TCRdb holds only the in-frame ones, with some missing. Altogether 250,000 or so clones were found in the sample, and no singletons occur. This clone has just a few counts. Its target is not known. Gene names denote mouse genes. The same CDR3 can be traced to other DNA sequences in this sample. The receptor's source is a C3H/HeJ mouse with alopecia areata. The strain is characterized by the MHC haplotype H2-k. The sample comprised CD4+ T cells sorted from a lymph node.

The CDR3 bases that were read are TGTGCCTGGAGCCCGACAGGGGCAAACTCC. Its translation is CAWSPTGANS. The full-length CDR3 reads as CAWSPTGANSDYTF. This sequence joins TRBV31 and TRBJ1-2; TRBD1 matches 8 bases. The read ends 4 residues early relative to the CDR3; the germline J gene fills the gap. J was trimmed by 0 bases and V by 3 bases; bases with no gene match: 3. The germline V gene encodes CDR1 GKSSPN and CDR2 SITVG. This CDR3 is built from 14 residues.